The text below deals with one T cell receptor (beta chain). Its antigen is still unknown. The germline CDR1 and CDR2 sequences are MNHNS and SASEGT. The CDR3 sequence is 13 residues long. J was trimmed by 6 bases and V by 5 bases; bases with no gene match: 6. This record comes from a study of OX40 agonist ivuxolimab in advanced cancers. Study-wide background: Patients got intravenous ivuxolimab at 0.01 to 10 mg/kg every 2 weeks. Prior checkpoint blockade (anti-PD-1, anti-PD-L1 or anti-CTLA-4) was permitted; roughly 40% had it. With a range of roughly 23 to 79, age averaged about 58 years, and around 80% were male. General study results and limits: Expanded clones were, on average, more numerous in CD8+ T cells than in CD4+.

Clones were sequenced by immunoSEQ multiplex PCR, and TCRdb holds only the in-frame ones, with some missing. The data show about 42,000 clones, roughly 84% seen once. The rearrangement uses TRBV6-1 and TRBJ1-2; 7 nucleotides align to TRBD1. The sequencing here drew on CD4+ or CD8+ T cells sorted from blood, taken in a trial of the OX40 agonist ivuxolimab. The sequence derives from an adult with an advanced solid tumor such as melanoma, head and neck, liver or kidney cancer. The CDR3 DNA is TGTGCCAGCAGTCTGACAGGGCAGGATGGCTACACCTTC. Its protein product is CASSLTGQDGYTF.